This TCR beta chain is drawn from a study of T cells in Graves' hyperthyroidism and ophthalmopathy (dated by TCRdb to between 2018 and 2021). Turning to the overall study: Peripheral blood was sampled at the time of initial diagnosis, prior to any treatment. According to the paper, TCR Vbeta CDR3 sequencing was carried out on approximately 140 peripheral blood samples, which came from under 50 ophthalmopathy, 80 or so hyperthyroidism and about 17 progressor patients. In addition, the study compared T-cell repertoires in thyroid tissue and in blood from five to seven Graves' hyperthyroidism patients. Following sampling, methimazole starting at 30 mg daily was given to hyperthyroidism patients, and high-dose intravenous methylprednisolone was given to ophthalmopathy patients. An independent validation cohort of around 20 hyperthyroidism patients and approximately 17 patients who later progressed to ophthalmopathy tested prospective prediction of ophthalmopathy. The 85 to 100 discovery patients were divided at random into training and test sets in a 7:3 ratio. To identify distinguishing TCR V-J signatures, a discovery cohort of some 99 patients was used, comprising some 45 with Graves' ophthalmopathy and 57 with stable Graves' hyperthyroidism. The study at large found these results: Sample size was not statistically predetermined, and blinding of investigators to group allocation was not performed. A model built on a 13 V-J signature distinguished ophthalmopathy from stable hyperthyroidism, reaching 85% to 90% sensitivity and under 84% specificity in cross-validation and 80%/75% in testing. Blood samples also contained most of the expanded thyroid clonotypes (frequency above 0.001), which suggests that blood repertoires may reflect thyroid immune responses. In validation, the model predicted progression to ophthalmopathy with over 60% sensitivity and about 73% specificity, a median of roughly seven months before onset.

Here V drops 5 bases and J drops 6 bases, and the junction holds 7 bases not matched to any gene. The germline V gene yields SGHAT for CDR1 and FQNNGV for CDR2. The CDR3 extends over 13 residues, inclusive of both ends. Only the CDR3 DNA stays, 39 bases, in frame from base 1. Ophthalmopathy patients had moderately to severely active disease, Clinical Activity Score of at least 3, NOSPECS grade of at least 4, and duration under 3 months. Patients with uncontrolled infections, other autoimmune diseases, pregnancy or lactation were excluded. Diagnoses were established on the basis of clinical symptoms, serum thyroxine and TRAb, thyroid ultrasound, and orbital computed tomography. PBMCs were isolated from approximately 10 ml of fresh peripheral blood by Ficoll-Paque density gradient centrifugation. Total RNA was extracted with Trizol reagent, and quality was checked on an Agilent 2100 Bioanalyzer. Amplification of TCR beta CDR3 regions was carried out from RNA transcripts. A first-round RT-PCR of the TCR CDR3 used the HTBI primer set with the Qiagen OneStep RT-PCR kit. Libraries were constructed in a second round of multiplex PCR, after which size selection and purification were carried out. Libraries were sequenced paired-end with 100 bp reads on an Illumina HiSeq2000. On the authors' methods: Raw data were processed with SOAPnuke, discarding reads with adapters, uncalled bases, mean Phred below 15, or no exact constant-primer or identifier match. High-quality paired reads were merged with COPE v1.2.5, and unique nucleotide sequences were defined as clonotypes. Clonotypes were aligned to IMGT TRBV, TRBD and TRBJ reference segments using MiTCR v1.1. Only V-J combinations with frequency above 0.0001, covering 99% to 99.2% of repertoires, were analysed. A TCS score was defined as the ratio of F50 (clonal expansion) to E x V (chaos), with BLOSUM62-based TCRdist applied between CDR3 peptides within each V-J. Welch's t-statistics and random forest reduced roughly 540 V-J features to fewer than 15, which were used in a naive Bayes classifier (R e1071). The public reads were reprocessed in TCRdb via fastp at Q25 and MiXCR, keeping in-frame beta chains. Rows merge per CDR3 protein into single entries with the most common DNA and genes. The V and J calls were determined by TCRdb, not by the authors. The sample table holds a few hundred thousand distinct CDR3 sequences, of which 20% to 25% were seen once. 49% of the sample is taken by the ten largest.

A remark on this clonotype: Its antigen is currently not known. A read error may be the cause here, since a much bigger clone is one base away. Lacking the conserved final phenylalanine or tryptophan, this CDR3 likely reflects a read error.

This clonotype originated in a woman between 65 and 79 years old with Graves' ophthalmopathy. The sequenced sample was blood. The chain links TRBV11-2 with TRBJ2-7; 7 bases in between match TRBD1. The CDR3 has the sequence CASSPDRVVEQYL. The bases are TGTGCCAGCAGCCCTGACAGGGTCGTCGAGCAGTACCTC.